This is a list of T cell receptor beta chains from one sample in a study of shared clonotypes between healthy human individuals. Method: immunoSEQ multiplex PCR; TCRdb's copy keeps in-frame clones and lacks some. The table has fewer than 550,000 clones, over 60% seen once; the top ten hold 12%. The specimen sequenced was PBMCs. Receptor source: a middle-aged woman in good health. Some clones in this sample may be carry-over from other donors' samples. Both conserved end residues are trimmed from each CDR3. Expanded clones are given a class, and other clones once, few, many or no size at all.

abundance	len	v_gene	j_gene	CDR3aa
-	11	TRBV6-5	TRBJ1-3	AGTSYSGNTIY
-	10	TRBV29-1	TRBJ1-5	SVELSGQPQH
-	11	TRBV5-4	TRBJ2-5	ASSFRGEETQY
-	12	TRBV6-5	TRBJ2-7	ASSRTSTSYEQY
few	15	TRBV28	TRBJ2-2	ASSFSRTGINTGELF
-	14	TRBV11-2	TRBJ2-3	ASSLDPSSVTDTQY
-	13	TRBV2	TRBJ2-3	ASSAGWGESDTQY
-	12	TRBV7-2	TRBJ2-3	ASSLSGSIDTQY
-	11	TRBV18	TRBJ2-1	ASSPDQDNEQF
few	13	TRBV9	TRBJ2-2	ASSVRDLNTGELF
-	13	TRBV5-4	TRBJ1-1	ASSFLAQGYTEAF
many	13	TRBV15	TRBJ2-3	ATTPGMASTDTQY
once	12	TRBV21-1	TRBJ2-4	AATRGGPENIQY
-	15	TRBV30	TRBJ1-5	AWGGGLGAHSNQPQH
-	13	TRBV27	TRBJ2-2	ASSSTGGAPGELF
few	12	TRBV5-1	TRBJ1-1	ASSRQGMNTEAF
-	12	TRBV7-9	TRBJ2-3	ASSLASDSDTQY
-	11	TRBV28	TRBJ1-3	ASSFLAGNTIY
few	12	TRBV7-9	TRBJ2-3	ASSSSGMTDTQY
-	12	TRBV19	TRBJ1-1	ASSITGARTEAF
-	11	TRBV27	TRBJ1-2	ASSLRQGRGYT
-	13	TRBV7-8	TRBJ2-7	ASSLRLAGSYEQY
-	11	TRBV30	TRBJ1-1	AWSVRHNTEAF
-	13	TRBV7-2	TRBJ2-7	ASSLRLGMSREQY
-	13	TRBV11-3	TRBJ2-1	ASSYLGTAYNEQF
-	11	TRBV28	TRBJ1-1	ASSLFTNTEAF
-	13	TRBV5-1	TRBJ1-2	ASSLQGLGDNGYT
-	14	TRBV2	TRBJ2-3	ASSEWTSGSTDTQY
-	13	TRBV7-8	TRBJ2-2	ASSLRTVNTGELF
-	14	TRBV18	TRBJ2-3	ASSQGTGGSTDTQY
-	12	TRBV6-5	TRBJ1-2	ASSYSRGAGGYT
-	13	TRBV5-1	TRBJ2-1	ASSLTTGAVNEQF
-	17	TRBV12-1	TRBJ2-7	ASSFEGTSGRSRPYEQY
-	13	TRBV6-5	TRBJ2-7	ASSYGTSGTVEQY
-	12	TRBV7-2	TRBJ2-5	ASSSGTSQETQY
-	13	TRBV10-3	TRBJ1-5	AISESSGNNQPQH
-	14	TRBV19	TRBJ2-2	ASSITSAPNTGELF
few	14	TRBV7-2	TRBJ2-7	ASSLGSSGGPREQY
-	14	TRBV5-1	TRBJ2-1	ASSLGASGAYNEQF
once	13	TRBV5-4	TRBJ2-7	ASSPERERSYEQY
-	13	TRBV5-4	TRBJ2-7	ASSLGQGRSYEQY